The sequence of this T cell receptor (beta chain) was determined in a study of shared clonotypes between healthy human individuals. Overall study results and limits: Tissues were not sampled, only blood, and their repertoires likely differ.

Concerning this clone: Its antigen is unknown.

TCRdb's copy holds only in-frame clones and misses some; the assay was immunoSEQ multiplex PCR. The sample records hundreds of thousands of clones, 92% being singletons. Only CD45RO-negative cells positively selected for CCR7 counted as naive CD8 cells, so terminally differentiated effector memory CD45RA+ cells were excluded. V was shortened by 1 base and J by 8 bases, with 15 bases between the two germline ends. Germline loops: CDR1 LGHNA, CDR2 YSLEER. This CDR3 spans 15 amino acids. The clonotype originates from a man in his thirties or forties in good health. The sample taken for sequencing was naive CD8+ T cells sorted from blood. The genes are TRBV4-3 and TRBJ2-1, with D perhaps TRBD1 (6 bases). The DNA of the CDR3 is TGCGCCAGCAGCCAAGGGACTTTAGCAGGGGATGAGCAGTTCTTC. Its protein product is CASSQGTLAGDEQFF.